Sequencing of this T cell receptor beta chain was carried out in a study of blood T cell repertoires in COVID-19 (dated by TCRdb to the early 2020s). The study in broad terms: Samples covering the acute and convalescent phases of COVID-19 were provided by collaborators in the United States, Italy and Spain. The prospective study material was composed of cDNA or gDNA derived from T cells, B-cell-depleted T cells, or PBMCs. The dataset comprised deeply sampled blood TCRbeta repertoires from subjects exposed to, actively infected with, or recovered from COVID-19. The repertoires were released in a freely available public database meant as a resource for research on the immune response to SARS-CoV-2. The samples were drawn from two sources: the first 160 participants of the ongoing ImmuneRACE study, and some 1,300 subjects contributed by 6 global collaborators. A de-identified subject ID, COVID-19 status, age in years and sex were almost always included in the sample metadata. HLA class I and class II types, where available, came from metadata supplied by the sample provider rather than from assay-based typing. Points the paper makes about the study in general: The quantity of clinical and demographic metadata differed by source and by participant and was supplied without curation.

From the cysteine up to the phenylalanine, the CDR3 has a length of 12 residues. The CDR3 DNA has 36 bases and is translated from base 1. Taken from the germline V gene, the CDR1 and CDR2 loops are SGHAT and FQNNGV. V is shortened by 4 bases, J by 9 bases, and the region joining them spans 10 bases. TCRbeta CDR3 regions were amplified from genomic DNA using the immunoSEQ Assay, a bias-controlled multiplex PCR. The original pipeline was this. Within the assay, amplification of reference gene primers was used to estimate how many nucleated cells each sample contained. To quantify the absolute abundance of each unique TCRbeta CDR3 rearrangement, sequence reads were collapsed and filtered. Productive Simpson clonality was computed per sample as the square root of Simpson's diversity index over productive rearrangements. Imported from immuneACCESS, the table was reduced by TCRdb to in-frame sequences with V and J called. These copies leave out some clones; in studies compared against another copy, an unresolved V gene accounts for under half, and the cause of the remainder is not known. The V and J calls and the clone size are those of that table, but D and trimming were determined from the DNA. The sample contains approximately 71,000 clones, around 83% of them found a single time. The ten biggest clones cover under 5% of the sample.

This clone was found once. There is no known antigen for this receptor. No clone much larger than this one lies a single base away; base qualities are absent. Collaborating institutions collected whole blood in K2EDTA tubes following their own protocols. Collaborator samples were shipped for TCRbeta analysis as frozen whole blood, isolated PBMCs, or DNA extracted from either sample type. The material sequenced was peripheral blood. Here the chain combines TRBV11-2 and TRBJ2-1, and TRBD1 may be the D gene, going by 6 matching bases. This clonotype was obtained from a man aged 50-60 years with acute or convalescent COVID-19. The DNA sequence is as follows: TGTGCCAGCAGCTCCCGGGACACTGAGCAGTTCTTC. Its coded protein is CASSSRDTEQFF.